The rows below give T cell receptor beta chains drawn from one sample of a study of T cell repertoires in cytomegalovirus infection. TCRdb ran MiXCR on the reads and lists one entry per CDR3 protein. This sample has 310,000 or so distinct CDR3 sequences; 9.6% occur once, and the top ten carry about 2.3%. Material: PBMCs. These receptors were collected from a human donor in good health (CMV status not recorded). Some clones in this sample may be carry-over from other donors' samples. The CDR3 runs from the conserved cysteine through the conserved F or W. The D gene is left open where the match is weak. Clone size appears in some rows only: once, few, many, or a class for an expanded clone.

v_call,j_call,d_call,clone_size,cdr3_nt,cdr3_aa
TRBV5-5,TRBJ2-7,NA,many,TGTGCCAGCAGCCGGGATCCTCAGGGGACCTACGAGCAGTACTTC,CASSRDPQGTYEQYF
TRBV7-2,TRBJ2-1,NA,many,TGTGCCAGCAGCGAGTTCGATGAGCAGTTCTTC,CASSEFDEQFF
TRBV28,TRBJ2-5,NA,many,TGTGCCAGCAGTTTCTTCGGTCGGCAAGAGACCCAGTACTTC,CASSFFGRQETQYF
TRBV20-1,TRBJ1-2,TRBD1,many,TGCAGTGCTGGGCCTTCAGGGGGAGTTGGCTACACCTTC,CSAGPSGGVGYTF
TRBV20-1,TRBJ1-1,TRBD1,many,TGCAGTGCTCCACAGGGGAGAAGGACTGAAGCTTTCTTT,CSAPQGRRTEAFF
TRBV28,TRBJ2-2,TRBD1,many,TGTGCCAGCAGTTTGGGACAGCTGCCCGGGGAGCTGTTTTTT,CASSLGQLPGELFF
TRBV4-3,TRBJ1-6,TRBD1,many,TGCGCCAGCAGCCAAGGACAGGGATATAATTCACCCCTCCACTTT,CASSQGQGYNSPLHF
TRBV28,TRBJ2-2,NA,few,TGTGCCAGCACAGGACCGATTAACACCGGGGAGCTGTTTTTT,CASTGPINTGELFF
TRBV28,TRBJ2-5,NA,NA,TGTGCCAGCAGTTCGGACCTAAAGGTGGAGACCCAGTACTTC,CASSSDLKVETQYF
TRBV4-3,TRBJ2-3,TRBD1,NA,TGCGCCAGCAGCCAAGATGGAAGGGGGCGAACAGATACGCAGTATTTT,CASSQDGRGRTDTQYF
TRBV10-2,TRBJ1-1,TRBD1,many,TGCGCCAGCAGTGAGTCGGACAGGGTGGGGACTGAAGCTTTCTTT,CASSESDRVGTEAFF
TRBV6-2/TRBV6-3,TRBJ1-5,NA,many,TGTGCCAGCAGTTACGATCTGAGGTATCAGCCCCAGCATTTT,CASSYDLRYQPQHF
TRBV6-6,TRBJ1-2,NA,many,TGTGCCAGCAGTTACTCGAGTGGCGGATTCGGGGGCTACACCTTC,CASSYSSGGFGGYTF
TRBV7-2,TRBJ1-1,NA,many,TGTGCCAGCAGCTTATATGCAGGGAACCATCCCAGGCTGAACACTGAAGCTTTCTTT,CASSLYAGNHPRLNTEAFF
TRBV7-9,TRBJ2-5,TRBD1,many,TGTGCCAGCAGCCCGCCTTTGGGACAGCAAGAGACCCAGTACTTC,CASSPPLGQQETQYF
TRBV5-1,TRBJ2-1,NA,few,TGCGCCAGCAGTCATAGGGTCCTCAGCTCCTACAATGAGCAGTTCTTC,CASSHRVLSSYNEQFF
TRBV3-1,TRBJ1-4,NA,many,TGTGCCAGCAGCCGCGAGACGTACCGCACCCCAATACTGTTTTTT,CASSRETYRTPILFF
TRBV12-3/TRBV12-4,TRBJ2-2,NA,many,TGTGCCAGCAGTTTTTCAGACGGGGAGCTGTTTTTT,CASSFSDGELFF
TRBV29-1,TRBJ1-1,NA,many,TGCAGCGTGGGGGGGGAATTGAGGACTGAAGCTTTCTTT,CSVGGELRTEAFF
TRBV2,TRBJ1-2,NA,few,TGTGCCAGCAGTGAAGTAGCCAGTACCTATGGCTACACCTTC,CASSEVASTYGYTF
TRBV7-9,TRBJ1-2,NA,many,TGTGCCAGCAGCTTAGCGGGGATTAGGCGCTATGGCTACACCTTC,CASSLAGIRRYGYTF
TRBV6-2/TRBV6-3,TRBJ2-1,TRBD2,many,TGTGCCAGCAGGGCCTTGGGCGGGGGGGCCTCTGAGCAGTTCTTC,CASRALGGGASEQFF
TRBV3-1,TRBJ2-7,NA,NA,TGTGCCAGCAGCCAAGATGTGGAGGGAAAGCAGTACTTC,CASSQDVEGKQYF
TRBV25-1,TRBJ2-7,NA,many,TGTGCCAGCAGGCAGGGATCAATCGGCGAGCAGTACTTC,CASRQGSIGEQYF
TRBV18,TRBJ1-5,NA,many,TGTGCCAGCTCACCAAAACTCCGGGACGGACATGATCAGCCCCAGCATTTT,CASSPKLRDGHDQPQHF
TRBV29-1,TRBJ2-1,NA,few,TGCAGCGTTGAAGGGGTAGAAGATTACAATGAGCAGTTCTTC,CSVEGVEDYNEQFF
TRBV7-9,TRBJ2-5,NA,NA,TGTGCCAGCAGCCAACCGGACCCCAGGGAGACCCAGTACTTC,CASSQPDPRETQYF
TRBV12-3/TRBV12-4,TRBJ2-7,NA,many,TGTGCCAGCAGCCGGAGGGACGAGCAGTACTTC,CASSRRDEQYF
TRBV24-1,TRBJ2-2,NA,many,TGTGCCACCAGTGATAGCTGGGCAGGGCGGGCCGGGGAGCTGTTTTTT,CATSDSWAGRAGELFF
TRBV4-1,TRBJ2-1,NA,few,TGCGCCAGCAGCCACCCCGGGACGAGAAATGAGCAGTTCTTC,CASSHPGTRNEQFF
TRBV2,TRBJ1-2,NA,many,TGTGCCGGCGGCGGCAGCCCATTTTTCTACACCTTC,CAGGGSPFFYTF
TRBV18,TRBJ2-1,NA,few,TGTGCCAGCTCCCCCAAGGTGGAGGGCTACAATGAGCAGTTCTTC,CASSPKVEGYNEQFF
TRBV7-8,TRBJ1-3,NA,many,TGTGCCAGCAGCTTAGCCCTGCTCTCTGGAAACACCATATATTTT,CASSLALLSGNTIYF